This passage covers 9 T cell receptor beta chains from one sample sequenced in a study of blood T cell repertoires in COVID-19. Here immunoSEQ multiplex PCR was the method, and the copy in TCRdb shows in-frame clones only, minus some. The sample includes tens of thousands of clones, 84% of them seen just once. The material sequenced was peripheral blood. The receptors come from a man aged 50-60 years with active COVID-19.

Only a few counts were recorded for this clone. The rearrangement joins TRBV12-3 or TRBV12-4 to TRBJ1-2; D remains ambiguous. V was clipped by 5 bases and J by 6 bases, with 13 bases between them. This CDR3 contains 13 residues. The CDR3 DNA reads TGTGCCAGCAGTGGAGGCGGCGTCAATGGCTACACCTTC. As protein: CASSGGGVNGYTF.

The chain carries TRBV28 and TRBJ2-3; weak D call: TRBD1 (7 bases). This CDR3 has 15 amino acids. In germline, CDR1 is MDHEN, CDR2 SYDVKM. V gave up 5 bases and J gave up 3 bases, with 15 bases separating them. CDR3 region: CASSPPQGGTDTQYF. The CDR3 DNA reads as TGTGCCAGCAGTCCCCCCCAGGGGGGAACAGATACGCAGTATTTT.

The rearrangement links TRBV6-1 to TRBJ2-1, with D tentatively TRBD1 (6 bases). Germline assignment: CDR1 MNHNS and CDR2 SASEGT. The CDR3 consists of 13 residues. The V end lost 3 bases, the J end lost 8 bases, and 11 bases lay between the germline ends. As DNA, the CDR3 is TGTGCCAGCAGTGACAGGGGAGTCGATGAGCAGTTCTTC. Its translation is CASSDRGVDEQFF.

The V and J genes are TRBV29-1 and TRBJ2-7; D is possibly TRBD1 (6 bases). The CDR3 extends over 12 amino acids. Germline V gives CDR1 SQVTM, CDR2 ANQGSEA. Between the trimmed V and J ends, which lost 8 bases and 6 bases, there was a span of 17 bases. The CDR3 protein is CSTTQGVGEQYF. CDR3 DNA sequence: TGCAGCACCACACAGGGAGTGGGCGAGCAGTACTTC.

The chain uses TRBV27 and TRBJ2-5; D call uncertain. Germline CDR1 MNHEY, CDR2 SMNVEV (reference sequence). This CDR3 is built from 14 residues. Trimming removed 10 bases from V and 7 bases from J, with 22 bases in between. The CDR3 region is CATSLYSTTGTQYF. Written as DNA, the CDR3 is TGTGCCACCTCGCTCTACTCTACGACGGGGACCCAGTACTTC.

The rearrangement links TRBV2 to TRBJ1-5, with 8 bases identical to TRBD1. CDR3 length equals 14 residues. J lost 7 bases, V lost 6 bases, and 8 bases had no gene match. Germline CDR1 SNHLY, CDR2 FYNNEI. The CDR3 here is CASSGTGGGQPQHF. The CDR3 region has the DNA TGTGCCAGCAGCGGGACAGGCGGGGGCCAGCCCCAGCATTTT.

The genes are TRBV6-1 and TRBJ2-5; D is possibly TRBD2 (7 bases). The CDR3 contains 15 residues. Between the trimmed V and J ends, which lost 2 bases and 4 bases, there was a span of 14 bases. From germline, CDR1 is MNHNS and CDR2 SASEGT. This CDR3 is CASSEKGGDIETQYF. In nucleotides, the CDR3 is TGTGCCAGCAGTGAAAAGGGGGGGGACATAGAGACCCAGTACTTC.

The chain joins TRBV5-5 to TRBJ2-2, with TRBD1 identical over 7 bases. There are 14 residues in the CDR3. V shed 4 bases, J shed 7 bases, and the junction held 7 bases outside the gene matches. Germline lookup yields CDR1 SGHKS and CDR2 YYEKEE (reference sequence). For the CDR3, the DNA is TGTGCCAGCAGCACCCTGACAGGGATCGGGGAGCTGTTTTTT. This encodes CASSTLTGIGELFF.

This chain joins TRBV3-1 (or the pseudogene TRBV3-2) and TRBJ2-7; the D gene is possibly TRBD1 (6 bases). Germline CDR1 LGHDT, CDR2 YNNKEL (reference sequence). The CDR3 contains 12 residues. The V gene lost 2 bases and the J gene lost 6 bases, with 8 bases spanning the gap. The CDR3 nucleotides read TGTGCCAGCAGCCAAACAGGGCTCGAGCAGTACTTC. Its translation is CASSQTGLEQYF.